This T cell receptor (beta chain) was documented in a study of blood T cell repertoires in COVID-19. Participants reported their clinical history, and cohort assignment relied on those reports. The CDR3 totals 12 residues. The germline V gene has CDR1 SGHRS and CDR2 YFSETQ. Trimming pared 3 bases from V and 8 bases from J, leaving 9 bases between. Sequencing used immunoSEQ multiplex PCR; TCRdb keeps in-frame clones, though not all of them. The sample carries some 150,000 clones, under 90% recorded once. Sequencing was performed on PBMCs or T cells enriched from blood (not recorded which). The chain is built from TRBV5-1 and TRBJ2-1, with D possibly matching TRBD2 (6 bases). The receptor's source is a woman between 18 and 29 years old who had been exposed to COVID-19. CDR3 nucleotide sequence: TGCGCCAGCAGCTGGGGCGGGGATGAGCAGTTCTTC. The encoded protein is CASSWGGDEQFF.